The 18 T cell receptor beta chains in this list originate from one sample, sequenced in a study of blood T cell repertoires in COVID-19. Repertoires were generated with immunoSEQ multiplex PCR, while TCRdb's copy carries only in-frame clones and drops some. The top ten hold approximately 2.1% of the sample, which has approximately 150,000 clones, approximately 90% seen once. Sequences were obtained from peripheral blood. These receptors were collected from a man in his fifties who had recovered from COVID-19.

The gene calls are TRBV6-2 or TRBV6-3 and TRBJ2-7, with 12 positions matching TRBD1. Germline CDR1 is MNHEY and CDR2 is SVGEGT. The CDR3 runs to 15 residues. J lost 6 bases, V lost 6 bases, and 9 bases had no gene match. CDR3 loop: CASSSTGTGGREQYF. DNA for the CDR3: TGTGCCAGCAGCTCAACCGGGACAGGGGGCCGCGAGCAGTACTTC.

This clone turned up a few times. The rearrangement links TRBV29-1 to TRBJ2-7, with D possibly being TRBD2 (6 bases). V lost 2 bases to trimming and J lost 6 bases, with 14 bases between them. Germline values: CDR1 SQVTM, CDR2 ANQGSEA. The CDR3 loop spans 13 amino acids. The chain's CDR3 is CSVERISGSEQYF. The DNA of the CDR3 is TGCAGCGTTGAAAGGATCAGCGGGTCCGAGCAGTACTTC.

This chain links TRBV21-1 with TRBJ1-1. TRBV21-1 is deemed a pseudogene. CDR3 length: 16 residues. CDR3: CASSKVICAGDTEAFF. CDR3 DNA sequence: TGTGCCAGCAGCAAAGTGATTTGTGCGGGGGACACTGAAGCTTTCTTT.

In its sample, this clone was seen a few times. This chain joins TRBV12-2 and TRBJ1-6; the table's D call of TRBD1 was not tested on the DNA. TRBV12-2 is a known pseudogene. The CDR3 covers 19 residues. The CDR3 DNA reads TGTGCAAGTCGCTTTATTAATTTGGACAGCCCAATCCATAATTCACCCCTCCACTTT. Its protein is CASRFINLDSPIHNSPLHF.

This sequence joins TRBV6-5 and TRBJ2-5; TRBD1 matches 9 bases. The CDR3 runs to 15 residues. Unmatched junction bases numbered 9, after V lost 5 bases and J lost 5 bases. CDR1 and CDR2 from the germline V gene are MNHEY and SVGAGI. The CDR3 region has the DNA TGTGCCAGCAGTCCCGACAGGGGGAAGGTGGAGACCCAGTACTTC. Translated, it gives CASSPDRGKVETQYF.

This clone turned up a few times. J is TRBJ1-1 and V is TRBV5-1; 8 nucleotides agree with TRBD1. This CDR3 contains 13 residues. Germline loops: CDR1 SGHRS, CDR2 YFSETQ. With V trimmed by 4 bases and J by 4 bases, 3 bases remained unmatched. This CDR3 is CASSEQGGTEAFF. DNA for the CDR3: TGCGCCAGCAGCGAACAGGGGGGCACTGAAGCTTTCTTT.

The chain links TRBV5-1 to TRBJ1-3, with D unresolved. Trimming cost V 0 bases and J 0 bases, with 7 bases left between them. The CDR3 covers 15 residues. Germline CDR1 SGHRS, CDR2 YFSETQ. The CDR3 DNA reads as TGCGCCAGCAGCTTGGGACTCAACTCTGGAAACACCATATATTTT. Protein: CASSLGLNSGNTIYF.

The table lists this clone with a count of one. This chain uses TRBV12-1 with TRBJ1-5; the D call of TRBD1 is as the table states it, not checked on the DNA. TRBV12-1 is flagged as a pseudogene. This CDR3 region has 15 residues. The CDR3 here is CASSSDRGLGQPQHF. The DNA of the CDR3 is TGTGCCAGCAGCTCAGACAGGGGGCTCGGGCAGCCCCAGCATTTT.

J is TRBJ1-1 and V is TRBV7-3, with D possibly TRBD1 on 6 matching bases. The CDR3 totals 16 residues. The V gene lost 1 base and the J gene lost 1 base, with 13 bases spanning the gap. Germline CDR1 reads SGHTA; CDR2 reads FQGTGA. The DNA for the CDR3 is TGTGCCAGCAGCTTAATGGCAGGGGCAAGGAACACTGAAGCTTTCTTT. As protein: CASSLMAGARNTEAFF.

J is TRBJ2-2 and V is TRBV1; the table's D call TRBD2 went unverified against the DNA. TRBV1 is listed as a pseudogene. There are 15 residues in the CDR3. The CDR3 DNA is TGCACCAGCAGCTCCCGGACTAGCGGGGGGGCGGAGCTGTTTTTT. Protein: CTSSSRTSGGAELFF.

V gene TRBV25-1 combines with J gene TRBJ2-1; TRBD2 matches at 12 bases. From germline, CDR1 is MGHDK and CDR2 SYGVNS. J lost 7 bases, V lost 6 bases, and 4 bases had no gene match. The CDR3 consists of 14 residues. The CDR3 protein is CASRGGLAGNEQFF. The DNA of the CDR3 is TGTGCCAGCAGAGGGGGACTAGCGGGTAATGAGCAGTTCTTC.

The chain uses TRBV18 and TRBJ2-3; 9 positions match TRBD2. Trimming took 1 base from V and 2 from J; bases not matched to a gene: 1. This CDR3 comprises 15 residues. Germline CDR1 KGHSH, CDR2 LQKENI. CDR3 nucleotides: TGTGCCAGCTCACCACTAGCGGGGGCCACAGATACGCAGTATTTT. It codes for CASSPLAGATDTQYF.

The chain has TRBV18 and TRBJ2-7; possibly TRBD2 for D (5 bases). The CDR3 spans 15 residues. The germline V gene has CDR1 KGHSH and CDR2 LQKENI. V was cut by 0 bases and J by 3 bases, with 12 bases left in between. Here the CDR3 reads CASSPPRPGFYEQYF. The CDR3 DNA is TGTGCCAGCTCACCACCGAGGCCGGGATTCTACGAGCAGTACTTC.

V usage is TRBV19 and J usage is TRBJ2-7, with 9 bases matching TRBD1. J was trimmed by 5 bases and V by 4 bases; bases with no gene match: 9. Germline CDR1 reads LNHDA; CDR2 reads SQIVND (reference sequence). The CDR3 loop spans 15 amino acids. The CDR3 nucleotides read TGTGCCAGTAGTAAAACCGGGACAGGGAGGAACGAGCAGTACTTC. Translation gives CASSKTGTGRNEQYF.

The chain has TRBV20-1 and TRBJ2-2, with TRBD1 matching 7 bases. This CDR3 is built from 15 residues. J was trimmed by 3 bases and V by 3 bases; bases with no gene match: 7. Germline assignment: CDR1 DFQATT and CDR2 SNEGSKA (reference sequence). This chain's CDR3 is CSASSKQGYTGELFF. The CDR3 bases are TGCAGTGCTAGTAGTAAACAGGGGTACACCGGGGAGCTGTTTTTT.

This clone has only one observation. CDR3 in amino acids: CASSIAAGPSLGELFF. The CDR3 DNA sequence: TGTGCCAGTAGTATCGCGGCGGGACCCTCCCTCGGGGAGCTGTTTTTT. V gene TRBV19 combines with J gene TRBJ2-2; tentatively, D is TRBD2 (6 bases). The CDR3 spans 16 residues. Germline CDR1 and CDR2: LNHDA and SQIVND (reference sequence). V was clipped by 3 bases and J by 7 bases, with 18 bases between them.

The V and J genes are TRBV4-1 and TRBJ2-5; 10 bases line up with TRBD2. The CDR3 length is 19 residues. CDR1 is MGHRA, CDR2 YSYEKL, per germline. V lost 1 base to trimming and J lost 1 base; unmatched junction nucleotides: 12. The chain's CDR3 is CASSQASRRLAGLQETQYF. CDR3 bases: TGCGCCAGCAGCCAAGCTAGTCGCAGACTAGCGGGCCTCCAAGAGACCCAGTACTTC.

In its sample, this clone was seen a few times. The chain carries TRBV18 and TRBJ1-1; 7 bases match TRBD1. The V and J ends lost 2 bases and 7 bases, in that order; junction bases with no gene match: 7. This CDR3 contains 14 residues. CDR1 KGHSH and CDR2 LQKENI come from the germline V gene. The CDR3 here is CASSPTGANFEAFF. CDR3 nucleotide sequence: TGTGCCAGCTCACCAACAGGGGCGAACTTTGAAGCTTTCTTT.